This TCR beta chain came from a study of blood T cells in healthy people across ages. The second PCR ran roughly 6 to 11 cycles with a sample-barcoded 5' primer and J-beta primers. All cDNA molecules were each tagged by a template-switch adaptor with 12 random nucleotides. A single record per CDR3 protein comes from TCRdb applying MiXCR to the 5' RACE reads. Among about 640,000 distinct CDR3 sequences listed, roughly 58% were seen once. Trimming removed 6 bases from V and 7 bases from J; junction bases left unmatched: 8. This CDR3 is 13 amino acids long. Germline CDR1 is LGHNT and CDR2 is FRNRAP. This rearrangement joins TRBV12-5 to TRBJ1-1, with 7 bases matching TRBD1. The origin of this receptor is a man in his 60s in good health. The sequencing sample was made of blood. The CDR3 sequence is CASGKGARGEAFF. The CDR3 DNA follows: TGTGCTAGTGGCAAGGGGGCTAGGGGTGAAGCTTTCTTT.